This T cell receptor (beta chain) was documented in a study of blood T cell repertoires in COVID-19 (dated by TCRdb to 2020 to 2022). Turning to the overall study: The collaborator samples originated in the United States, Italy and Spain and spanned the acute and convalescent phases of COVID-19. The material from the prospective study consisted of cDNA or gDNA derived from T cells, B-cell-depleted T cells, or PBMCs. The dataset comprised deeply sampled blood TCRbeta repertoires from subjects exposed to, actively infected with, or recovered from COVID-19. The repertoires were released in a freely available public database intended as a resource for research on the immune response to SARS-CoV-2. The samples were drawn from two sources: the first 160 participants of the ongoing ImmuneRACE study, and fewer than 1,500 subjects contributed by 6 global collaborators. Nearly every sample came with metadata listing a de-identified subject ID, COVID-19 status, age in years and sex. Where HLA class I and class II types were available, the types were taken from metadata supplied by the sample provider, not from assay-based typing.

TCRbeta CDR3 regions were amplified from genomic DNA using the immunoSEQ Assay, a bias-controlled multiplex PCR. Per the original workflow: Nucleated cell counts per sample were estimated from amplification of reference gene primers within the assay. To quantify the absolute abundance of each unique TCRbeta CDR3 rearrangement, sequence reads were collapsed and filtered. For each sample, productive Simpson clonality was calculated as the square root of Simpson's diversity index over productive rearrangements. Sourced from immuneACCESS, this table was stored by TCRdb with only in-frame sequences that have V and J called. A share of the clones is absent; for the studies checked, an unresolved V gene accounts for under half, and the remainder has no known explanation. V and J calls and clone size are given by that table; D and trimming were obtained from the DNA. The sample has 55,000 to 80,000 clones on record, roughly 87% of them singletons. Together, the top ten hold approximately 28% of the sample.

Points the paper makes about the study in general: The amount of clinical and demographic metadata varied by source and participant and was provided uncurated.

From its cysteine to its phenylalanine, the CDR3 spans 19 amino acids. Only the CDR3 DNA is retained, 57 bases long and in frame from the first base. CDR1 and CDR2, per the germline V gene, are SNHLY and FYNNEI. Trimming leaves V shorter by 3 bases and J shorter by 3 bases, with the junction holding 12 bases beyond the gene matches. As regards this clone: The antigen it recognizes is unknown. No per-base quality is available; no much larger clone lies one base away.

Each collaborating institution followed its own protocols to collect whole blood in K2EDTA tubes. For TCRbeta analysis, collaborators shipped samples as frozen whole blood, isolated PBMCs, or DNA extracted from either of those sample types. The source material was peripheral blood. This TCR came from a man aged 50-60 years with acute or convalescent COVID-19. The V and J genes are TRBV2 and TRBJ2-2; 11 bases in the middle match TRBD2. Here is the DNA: TGTGCCAGCAGTGAGATGGGGCCTAGCGGGGGGTCGTACACCGGGGAGCTGTTTTTT. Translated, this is CASSEMGPSGGSYTGELFF.